Listed below are T cell receptor beta chains from one sample, sequenced in a study of beta chain features in type 1 diabetes. Assay: immunoSEQ multiplex PCR; the TCRdb copy retains only in-frame clones and omits some. This repertoire shows 300,000 or so clones, 13% to 15% found once; its top ten account for 0.015% to 0.02%. Source material: naive CD4+ T cells from blood. These receptors were obtained from a man aged 25-45 years with type 1 diabetes. CDR3s include the opening cysteine and the closing phenylalanine or tryptophan. A D gene is named only where the DNA matches it firmly. A row's size may be missing; if present it is once, few, many or a size class.

v_gene	len	d_gene	j_gene	abundance	CDR3aa	CDR3nt
TRBV27	14	TRBD1	TRBJ1-2	.	CASSWDRLGYGYTF	TGTGCCAGCAGTTGGGACAGGCTAGGGTATGGCTACACCTTC
TRBV5-1	15	.	TRBJ2-3	.	CASRGAATSTDTQYF	TGCGCCAGCAGGGGGGCCGCGACTAGCACAGATACGCAGTATTTT
TRBV5-1	14	TRBD1	TRBJ1-5	.	CASSLTGVNQPQHF	TGCGCCAGCAGCTTGACAGGGGTCAATCAGCCCCAGCATTTT
TRBV18	15	.	TRBJ2-1	few	CASSLSLGTYNEQFF	TGTGCCAGCTCACTTTCCCTAGGTACCTACAATGAGCAGTTCTTC
TRBV5-4	17	.	TRBJ2-6	few	CASSPTGFGSGANVLTF	TGTGCCAGCAGTCCCACAGGGTTTGGGTCTGGGGCCAACGTCCTGACTTTC
TRBV18	13	.	TRBJ2-5	few	CASSPGGGETQYF	TGTGCCAGCTCACCAGGGGGAGGAGAGACCCAGTACTTC
TRBV25-1	14	.	TRBJ1-2	.	CASSEQGSWFGYTF	TGTGCCAGCAGTGAACAGGGGAGTTGGTTTGGCTACACCTTC
TRBV30	14	TRBD1	TRBJ2-7	few	CAWSVGQSSYEQYF	TGTGCCTGGAGTGTGGGACAGAGCTCCTACGAGCAGTACTTC
TRBV5-7	14	.	TRBJ2-1	few	CASTRGETYNEQFF	TGTGCCAGCACCAGGGGGGAAACCTACAATGAGCAGTTCTTC
TRBV15	13	.	TRBJ1-1	.	CATSTDKNTEAFF	TGTGCCACCAGCACTGACAAGAACACTGAAGCTTTCTTT
TRBV27	14	.	TRBJ1-3	.	CASSFRGGGNTIYF	TGTGCCAGCAGTTTTAGGGGTGGCGGAAACACCATATATTTT
TRBV9	15	TRBD2	TRBJ2-7	few	CASSVGTSGVYEQYF	TGTGCCAGCAGCGTAGGAACTAGCGGAGTCTACGAGCAGTACTTC
TRBV7-9	12	.	TRBJ1-1	.	CASKEGNTEAFF	TGTGCCAGCAAGGAGGGGAACACTGAAGCTTTCTTT
TRBV7-2	15	.	TRBJ2-1	once	CASSLALGGANEQFF	TGTGCCAGCAGCTTAGCGCTAGGGGGAGCGAATGAGCAGTTCTTC
TRBV7-9	14	.	TRBJ2-7	few	CASSVWGEPWEQYF	TGTGCCAGCAGCGTCTGGGGGGAACCCTGGGAGCAGTACTTC
TRBV30	14	TRBD2	TRBJ2-1	.	CAWRDGGRMNEQFF	TGTGCCTGGAGGGATGGCGGGAGAATGAATGAGCAGTTCTTC
TRBV18	13	TRBD1	TRBJ1-2	few	CASSPDRDYGYTF	TGTGCCAGCTCACCGGACAGGGACTATGGCTACACCTTC
TRBV5-4	16	.	TRBJ1-1	.	CASSSTASGVNTEAFF	TGTGCCAGCAGCTCCACCGCTTCAGGGGTGAACACTGAAGCTTTCTTT
TRBV30	16	.	TRBJ1-2	.	CAWTPRQVPFNYGYTF	TGTGCCTGGACCCCCCGGCAGGTACCCTTTAACTATGGCTACACCTTC
TRBV5-1	13	TRBD1	TRBJ2-3	.	CASSFNRGHTQYF	TGCGCCAGCAGCTTCAACAGGGGACATACGCAGTATTTT
TRBV5-1	14	.	TRBJ1-3	few	CASSLQGNGNTIYF	TGCGCCAGCAGCCTACAGGGAAATGGAAACACCATATATTTT
TRBV11-2	16	.	TRBJ2-3	.	CASSFNLDANADTQYF	TGTGCCAGCAGCTTTAACCTAGACGCCAACGCAGATACGCAGTATTTT
TRBV18	14	.	TRBJ1-5	.	CASSPRTGNQPQHF	TGTGCCAGCTCACCACGTACAGGGAATCAGCCCCAGCATTTT
TRBV5-1	16	TRBD2	TRBJ2-2	few	CASSFGLAGYTGELFF	TGCGCCAGCAGCTTTGGCCTAGCGGGTTACACCGGGGAGCTGTTTTTT
TRBV25-1	15	.	TRBJ2-5	few	CASSEWQGNQETQYF	TGTGCCAGCAGTGAATGGCAGGGGAATCAAGAGACCCAGTACTTC
TRBV28	16	TRBD2	TRBJ2-1	.	CASRHSGISLYNEQFF	TGTGCCAGCAGACATAGCGGGATCTCCCTCTACAATGAGCAGTTCTTC
TRBV28	11	.	TRBJ2-5	.	CASSFTKTQYF	TGTGCCAGCAGTTTTACAAAGACCCAGTACTTC
TRBV5-6	15	.	TRBJ2-5	.	CASSFPGELQETQYF	TGTGCCAGCAGCTTTCCCGGGGAACTCCAAGAGACCCAGTACTTC
TRBV19	17	.	TRBJ1-5	few	CASSPIGGGKYNQPQHF	TGTGCCAGTAGCCCCATAGGGGGAGGGAAGTACAATCAGCCCCAGCATTTT
TRBV20-1	11	TRBD2	TRBJ2-3	.	CSAPHPGGQYF	TGCAGTGCGCCCCATCCGGGGGGGCAGTATTTT
TRBV9	14	.	TRBJ1-5	.	CASSVGISNQPQHF	TGTGCCAGCAGCGTAGGTATTAGCAATCAGCCCCAGCATTTT
TRBV18	14	TRBD1	TRBJ1-1	few	CASSEGQGGTEAFF	TGTGCCAGCTCAGAGGGACAGGGAGGGACTGAAGCTTTCTTT
TRBV19	13	TRBD1	TRBJ1-2	.	CASSTDRVNGYTF	TGTGCCAGTAGTACCGACAGGGTGAATGGCTACACCTTC
TRBV5-1	14	TRBD1	TRBJ2-5	few	CASSQGQGPETQYF	TGCGCCAGCAGCCAAGGACAGGGCCCCGAGACCCAGTACTTC
TRBV6-5	15	.	TRBJ2-6	few	CASSYGHSGANVLTF	TGTGCCAGCAGTTACGGCCACTCTGGGGCCAACGTCCTGACTTTC
TRBV28	17	.	TRBJ2-7	.	CASSLSSTPSDSYEQYF	TGTGCCAGCAGTTTGTCATCAACCCCCAGCGACTCCTACGAGCAGTACTTC
TRBV4-2	13	.	TRBJ2-3	.	CASSLPGADTQYF	TGTGCCAGCAGCCTCCCGGGGGCAGATACGCAGTATTTT
TRBV28	13	.	TRBJ2-3	.	CASSLTSRDTQYF	TGTGCCAGCAGTTTAACTAGCCGAGATACGCAGTATTTT
TRBV18	14	TRBD2	TRBJ2-1	few	CASFTIAGGNEQFF	TGTGCCAGCTTTACCATAGCGGGAGGGAATGAGCAGTTCTTC
TRBV2	14	.	TRBJ1-1	.	CASMVESGGTEAFF	TGTGCCAGCATGGTAGAAAGCGGGGGGACTGAAGCTTTCTTT
TRBV11-2	14	TRBD1	TRBJ2-7	.	CASSLRDSSYEQYF	TGTGCCAGCAGCCTCCGGGACAGTTCCTACGAGCAGTACTTC
TRBV7-2	16	TRBD2	TRBJ2-2	few	CASSLVAGTNTGELFF	TGTGCCAGCAGCTTAGTAGCGGGAACGAACACCGGGGAGCTGTTTTTT
TRBV11-2	13	.	TRBJ2-1	few	CASSLDPLNEQFF	TGTGCCAGCAGCTTAGATCCCCTCAATGAGCAGTTCTTC